These T cell receptor beta chains were read from a single sample in a study of identical twins. A single record per CDR3 protein comes from TCRdb applying MiXCR to the 5' RACE reads. The sample consists of 600,000 to 850,000 distinct CDR3 sequences, 18% of them appearing once. Separately, the same data were catalogued under a study of T cells expressing NK-cell markers.

The sequencing sample was made of PBMCs. The receptor set was obtained from a woman between 18 and 29 years old in good health. The CDR3 runs from the conserved cysteine through the conserved F or W. Fields, in order: clone size, CDR3 length, V gene, J gene, D gene, CDR3 protein, CDR3 DNA. A D gene is named only where the DNA matches it firmly. Size values are once, few and many counts, or a class for expanded clones, and some rows have none.

abundance: .
len: 14
v_gene: TRBV7-2
j_gene: TRBJ2-7
d_gene: .
CDR3aa: CASSAPGGTYEQYF
CDR3nt: TGTGCCAGCAGCGCCCCTGGAGGTACCTACGAGCAGTACTTC

abundance: .
len: 16
v_gene: TRBV5-1
j_gene: TRBJ2-5
d_gene: TRBD2
CDR3aa: CASSQKRELGHTAQYF
CDR3nt: TGCGCCAGCAGCCAGAAGCGGGAACTTGGACACACGGCCCAGTACTTC

abundance: .
len: 13
v_gene: TRBV3-1
j_gene: TRBJ1-2
d_gene: .
CDR3aa: CASSQERGGGYTF
CDR3nt: TGTGCCAGCAGCCAAGAACGGGGAGGGGGCTACACCTTC

abundance: .
len: 15
v_gene: TRBV12-3/TRBV12-4
j_gene: TRBJ1-5
d_gene: .
CDR3aa: CASSLGLGPNQPQHF
CDR3nt: TGTGCCAGCAGTTTGGGGTTGGGACCGAATCAGCCCCAGCATTTT

abundance: .
len: 15
v_gene: TRBV6-5
j_gene: TRBJ2-4
d_gene: .
CDR3aa: CASSYSRLAKNIQYF
CDR3nt: TGTGCCAGCAGTTACTCCAGACTAGCCAAAAACATTCAGTACTTC

abundance: .
len: 13
v_gene: TRBV20-1
j_gene: TRBJ1-2
d_gene: TRBD1
CDR3aa: CSATDRVLDGYTF
CDR3nt: TGCAGTGCTACGGACAGGGTGTTGGATGGCTACACCTTC

abundance: .
len: 15
v_gene: TRBV20-1
j_gene: TRBJ2-7
d_gene: .
CDR3aa: CSARAPATSSYEQYF
CDR3nt: TGCAGTGCTAGAGCCCCAGCTACCTCCTCCTACGAGCAGTACTTC

abundance: few
len: 14
v_gene: TRBV12-3/TRBV12-4
j_gene: TRBJ1-5
d_gene: TRBD1
CDR3aa: CASSKTGTNQPQHF
CDR3nt: TGTGCCAGCAGTAAGACAGGGACCAATCAGCCCCAGCATTTT

abundance: .
len: 13
v_gene: TRBV10-3
j_gene: TRBJ1-2
d_gene: .
CDR3aa: CAINGGSNYGYTF
CDR3nt: TGTGCCATCAACGGTGGATCTAACTATGGCTACACCTTC

abundance: few
len: 13
v_gene: TRBV7-2
j_gene: TRBJ1-2
d_gene: TRBD1
CDR3aa: CASSAGQGYGYTF
CDR3nt: TGTGCCAGCAGCGCCGGACAGGGCTATGGCTACACCTTC

abundance: .
len: 15
v_gene: TRBV18
j_gene: TRBJ2-1
d_gene: TRBD2
CDR3aa: CASSPGLAGVIEQFF
CDR3nt: TGTGCCAGCTCACCGGGACTAGCGGGAGTGATTGAGCAGTTCTTC

abundance: once
len: 14
v_gene: TRBV29-1
j_gene: TRBJ2-7
d_gene: .
CDR3aa: CSVGVGGSSYEQYF
CDR3nt: TGCAGCGTTGGTGTAGGGGGTTCCTCCTACGAGCAGTACTTC

abundance: .
len: 13
v_gene: TRBV5-1
j_gene: TRBJ2-7
d_gene: .
CDR3aa: CASGGTYPYEQYF
CDR3nt: TGCGCCAGCGGGGGGACATATCCCTACGAGCAGTACTTC

abundance: .
len: 13
v_gene: TRBV5-1
j_gene: TRBJ1-2
d_gene: .
CDR3aa: CASSGDGNYGYTF
CDR3nt: TGCGCCAGCAGCGGCGACGGGAACTATGGCTACACCTTC

abundance: few
len: 17
v_gene: TRBV7-2
j_gene: TRBJ2-1
d_gene: TRBD2
CDR3aa: CASSSRTSGRANNEQFF
CDR3nt: TGTGCCAGCAGCTCGAGGACTAGCGGGAGGGCAAACAATGAGCAGTTCTTC

abundance: .
len: 13
v_gene: TRBV4-3
j_gene: TRBJ2-2
d_gene: .
CDR3aa: CASSFSLTGELFF
CDR3nt: TGCGCCAGCAGCTTTAGTCTTACCGGGGAGCTGTTTTTT

abundance: .
len: 16
v_gene: TRBV6-1
j_gene: TRBJ2-5
d_gene: TRBD2
CDR3aa: CASSAGRTSGQETQYF
CDR3nt: TGTGCCAGCAGTGCCGGTCGCACTAGCGGACAAGAGACCCAGTACTTC

abundance: .
len: 15
v_gene: TRBV12-3/TRBV12-4
j_gene: TRBJ1-1
d_gene: .
CDR3aa: CASTGGNSGNTEAFF
CDR3nt: TGTGCCAGCACTGGAGGGAACAGCGGGAACACTGAAGCTTTCTTT

abundance: .
len: 17
v_gene: TRBV27
j_gene: TRBJ2-1
d_gene: TRBD2
CDR3aa: CASSPRFLGGSYNEQFF
CDR3nt: TGTGCCAGCAGTCCCCGTTTTCTCGGGGGGTCCTACAATGAGCAGTTCTTC

abundance: many
len: 13
v_gene: TRBV27
j_gene: TRBJ1-1
d_gene: .
CDR3aa: CASKVNLGTEAFF
CDR3nt: TGTGCCAGCAAGGTAAACCTAGGCACTGAAGCTTTCTTT

abundance: .
len: 15
v_gene: TRBV12-3/TRBV12-4
j_gene: TRBJ1-6
d_gene: TRBD1
CDR3aa: CASSLQGATNSPLHF
CDR3nt: TGTGCCAGCAGTTTACAGGGGGCGACGAATTCACCCCTCCACTTT

abundance: .
len: 14
v_gene: TRBV7-2
j_gene: TRBJ2-7
d_gene: .
CDR3aa: CASSLPPRYYEQYF
CDR3nt: TGTGCCAGCAGCTTACCCCCCAGATACTACGAGCAGTACTTC

abundance: many
len: 14
v_gene: TRBV20-1
j_gene: TRBJ2-1
d_gene: TRBD2
CDR3aa: CSATGLAGGTQQFF
CDR3nt: TGCAGTGCAACAGGACTAGCGGGAGGGACTCAGCAGTTCTTC

abundance: .
len: 12
v_gene: TRBV4-1
j_gene: TRBJ1-1
d_gene: .
CDR3aa: CASSQEGAEAFF
CDR3nt: TGCGCCAGCAGCCAAGAGGGGGCTGAAGCTTTCTTT

abundance: .
len: 14
v_gene: TRBV2
j_gene: TRBJ1-3
d_gene: TRBD1
CDR3aa: CATRDRGRRNTIYF
CDR3nt: TGTGCCACCAGAGACAGGGGACGAAGAAACACCATATATTTT

abundance: many
len: 14
v_gene: TRBV7-8
j_gene: TRBJ2-4
d_gene: .
CDR3aa: CASSLGRTILIQYF
CDR3nt: TGTGCCAGCAGCTTAGGGCGGACAATTTTGATTCAGTACTTC

abundance: few
len: 13
v_gene: TRBV7-9
j_gene: TRBJ1-1
d_gene: .
CDR3aa: CASSRQRPAEAFF
CDR3nt: TGTGCCAGCAGCCGACAGCGTCCGGCTGAAGCTTTCTTT

abundance: .
len: 12
v_gene: TRBV20-1
j_gene: TRBJ1-2
d_gene: .
CDR3aa: CSAETTNYGYTF
CDR3nt: TGCAGTGCAGAGACAACTAACTATGGCTACACCTTC

abundance: many
len: 14
v_gene: TRBV12-3/TRBV12-4
j_gene: TRBJ2-4
d_gene: .
CDR3aa: CASRSTIAKNIQYF
CDR3nt: TGTGCCAGCAGAAGCACCATAGCCAAAAACATTCAGTACTTC

abundance: few
len: 14
v_gene: TRBV5-1
j_gene: TRBJ2-7
d_gene: .
CDR3aa: CASSGNSDSYEQYF
CDR3nt: TGCGCCAGCAGCGGAAACAGCGACTCCTACGAGCAGTACTTC

abundance: .
len: 17
v_gene: TRBV5-1
j_gene: TRBJ2-7
d_gene: .
CDR3aa: CASSLAISGGQSYEQYF
CDR3nt: TGCGCCAGCAGCTTGGCGATCTCCGGGGGTCAGTCCTACGAGCAGTACTTC

abundance: .
len: 16
v_gene: TRBV5-1
j_gene: TRBJ1-2
d_gene: .
CDR3aa: CASLVADGLRESGYTF
CDR3nt: TGCGCCAGCCTCGTCGCCGACGGTCTGCGGGAGTCCGGCTACACCTTC

abundance: .
len: 15
v_gene: TRBV3-1
j_gene: TRBJ2-1
d_gene: .
CDR3aa: CASSQGGFWVNEQFF
CDR3nt: TGTGCCAGCAGCCAGGGGGGTTTTTGGGTCAATGAGCAGTTCTTC

abundance: .
len: 14
v_gene: TRBV6-5
j_gene: TRBJ2-5
d_gene: .
CDR3aa: CASSSPGERETQYF
CDR3nt: TGTGCCAGCAGTTCACCGGGAGAGAGGGAGACCCAGTACTTC

abundance: few
len: 11
v_gene: TRBV6-2/TRBV6-3
j_gene: TRBJ2-5
d_gene: .
CDR3aa: CASAKSETQYF
CDR3nt: TGTGCCAGCGCTAAGAGTGAGACCCAGTACTTC

abundance: .
len: 14
v_gene: TRBV2
j_gene: TRBJ2-7
d_gene: .
CDR3aa: CASSEFPGSDEQYF
CDR3nt: TGTGCCAGCAGTGAATTTCCAGGGAGCGACGAGCAGTACTTC

abundance: .
len: 13
v_gene: TRBV18
j_gene: TRBJ1-1
d_gene: TRBD1
CDR3aa: CASSPPGQGRAFF
CDR3nt: TGTGCCAGCTCTCCTCCGGGACAGGGGAGAGCTTTCTTT

abundance: few
len: 16
v_gene: TRBV27
j_gene: TRBJ2-2
d_gene: .
CDR3aa: CASSPLWIGATGELFF
CDR3nt: TGTGCCAGCAGTCCCCTTTGGATAGGGGCCACCGGGGAGCTGTTTTTT

abundance: .
len: 15
v_gene: TRBV12-3/TRBV12-4
j_gene: TRBJ2-1
d_gene: .
CDR3aa: CASSDGRHDVDEQFF
CDR3nt: TGTGCCAGCAGTGACGGACGCCATGACGTCGATGAGCAGTTCTTC

abundance: many
len: 14
v_gene: TRBV6-2/TRBV6-3
j_gene: TRBJ2-2
d_gene: TRBD1
CDR3aa: CASSWDREVGELFF
CDR3nt: TGTGCCAGCAGTTGGGACAGGGAGGTCGGGGAGCTGTTTTTT

abundance: .
len: 16
v_gene: TRBV5-6
j_gene: TRBJ1-5
d_gene: TRBD1
CDR3aa: CASSLGMNRGIGSQHF
CDR3nt: TGTGCTAGCAGCTTGGGAATGAACAGGGGAATTGGTTCCCAGCATTTT

abundance: once
len: 12
v_gene: TRBV6-4
j_gene: TRBJ2-3
d_gene: TRBD2
CDR3aa: CASSDGTRTLYF
CDR3nt: TGTGCCAGCAGTGACGGGACTAGAACATTGTATTTT

abundance: few
len: 13
v_gene: TRBV20-1
j_gene: TRBJ2-2
d_gene: .
CDR3aa: CSAIDVGAGELFF
CDR3nt: TGCAGTGCCATAGACGTTGGGGCCGGGGAGCTGTTTTTT

abundance: .
len: 17
v_gene: TRBV24-1
j_gene: TRBJ2-5
d_gene: .
CDR3aa: CATSEGRPGRRQETQYF
CDR3nt: TGTGCCACCAGTGAGGGGAGGCCGGGACGACGCCAAGAGACCCAGTACTTC

abundance: few
len: 15
v_gene: TRBV6-5
j_gene: TRBJ2-1
d_gene: .
CDR3aa: CASSWTQGGGNEQFF
CDR3nt: TGTGCCAGCAGTTGGACCCAGGGGGGGGGGAATGAGCAGTTCTTC

abundance: .
len: 16
v_gene: TRBV5-1
j_gene: TRBJ1-1
d_gene: .
CDR3aa: CASSLGSAEGNTEAFF
CDR3nt: TGCGCCAGCAGCTTAGGGTCTGCAGAGGGGAACACTGAAGCTTTCTTT

abundance: .
len: 14
v_gene: TRBV14
j_gene: TRBJ2-3
d_gene: .
CDR3aa: CASSQGVWTDTQYF
CDR3nt: TGTGCCAGCAGCCAGGGGGTCTGGACAGATACGCAGTATTTT

abundance: few
len: 13
v_gene: TRBV20-1
j_gene: TRBJ1-1
d_gene: .
CDR3aa: CSARLGSNTEAFF
CDR3nt: TGCAGTGCTAGACTGGGATCGAACACTGAAGCTTTCTTT

abundance: few
len: 14
v_gene: TRBV12-3/TRBV12-4
j_gene: TRBJ1-3
d_gene: .
CDR3aa: CASSSAWGGNTIYF
CDR3nt: TGTGCCAGCAGTTCGGCGTGGGGAGGAAACACCATATATTTT

abundance: .
len: 14
v_gene: TRBV10-3
j_gene: TRBJ2-3
d_gene: .
CDR3aa: CAISWTRVADTQYF
CDR3nt: TGTGCCATCAGTTGGACCCGGGTGGCAGATACGCAGTATTTT

abundance: many
len: 13
v_gene: TRBV12-3/TRBV12-4
j_gene: TRBJ1-5
d_gene: TRBD1
CDR3aa: CASSLTGSQPQHF
CDR3nt: TGTGCCAGCAGCTTGACAGGGAGTCAGCCCCAGCATTTT